The entry below describes one T cell receptor (beta chain). This sample is drawn from a study of T cell repertoires in cytomegalovirus infection. Each CDR3 protein gets one entry after TCRdb re-called the reads with MiXCR. Here the sample spans 100,000 or so distinct CDR3 sequences, 20% to 30% being singletons. This clonotype originated in a human donor in good health (CMV status not recorded). Some clones in this sample may be carry-over from other donors' samples. Specimen: CD8+ T cells from PBMCs.

CDR3 loop: CAWTTNNYEQYF. The DNA for the CDR3 is TGTGCCTGGACCACCAACAACTACGAGCAGTACTTC. The gene calls are TRBV30 and TRBJ2-7; D call uncertain. Germline V gene data show CDR1 as GTSNPN and CDR2 as SVGIG (reference sequence). The CDR3 is 12 residues long. Trimming took off 4 bases at V and 3 bases at J, with 10 bases between the two ends.